Following are 24 T cell receptor beta chains from one sample sequenced in a study of T-cell memory formation after mild COVID-19. One entry per CDR3 protein, called by TCRdb with MiXCR from the 5' RACE reads. This sample has about 340,000 distinct CDR3 sequences, with about a sixth found just once. The sequenced material came from PBMCs or a T cell subset sorted from them (not recorded which). These receptors all come from a man between 18 and 35 years old who had mild COVID-19 (a few samples of this study predate the infection). Cell type and time point are not known.

A few counts support this clonotype. This chain connects TRBV6-5 to TRBJ2-7; D remains ambiguous. This CDR3 comprises 15 residues. The V gene's germline CDR1 is MNHEY and CDR2 SVGAGI. V gave up 6 bases and J gave up 1 base, with 16 bases separating them. The CDR3 spells CASSASRYLSYEQYV. CDR3 bases: TGTGCCAGCAGCGCCTCTAGGTATCTGTCCTACGAGCAGTACGTC.

The rearrangement uses TRBV4-1 and TRBJ2-7, with TRBD2 as a possible D gene (6 bases). The V gene lost 2 bases and the J gene lost 5 bases, with 13 bases spanning the gap. Germline V CDR1 and CDR2: MGHRA, YSYEKL. The CDR3 is 14 residues long. The CDR3 DNA is TGCGCCAGCAGCCAACTACCGGGGGTGGACGAGCAGTACTTC. As protein: CASSQLPGVDEQYF.

This clonotype was recorded at least ten times. The rearrangement joins TRBV5-6 to TRBJ2-1; possible D gene TRBD1, 6 bases. The V and J ends lost 2 bases and 8 bases respectively, with 11 bases between them. CDR3 size: 13 residues. Germline CDR1 is SGHDT and CDR2 is YYEEEE. CDR3 sequence: CASSFLRGDEQFF. The CDR3 DNA reads TGTGCCAGCAGCTTCCTCAGGGGAGATGAGCAGTTCTTC.

This clonotype was seen a few times. The V and J genes are TRBV5-1 and TRBJ1-6, with a possible D match to TRBD1 (5 bases). The CDR3 is made up of 17 amino acids. V was shortened by 2 bases and J by 0 bases, with 12 bases between the two germline ends. Per germline, CDR1 SGHRS and CDR2 YFSETQ. CDR3 bases: TGCGCCAGCAGCTTCGACAGCCCGAGCTCCTATAATTCACCCCTCCACTTT. Protein product: CASSFDSPSSYNSPLHF.

The V call is TRBV4-3, the J call TRBJ2-7; no clear D gene. The CDR3 totals 15 residues. In germline, CDR1 is LGHNA, CDR2 YSLEER. The ends were cut back, 0 bases at V and 2 bases at J, with 11 bases in the middle. CDR3 sequence reads: CASSQDRGHAYEQYF. The DNA of the CDR3 is TGCGCCAGCAGCCAAGATCGTGGTCATGCCTACGAGCAGTACTTC.

The V gene is TRBV2, the J gene TRBJ2-7; D may be TRBD1 (5 bases). CDR3 length: 11 residues. The V gene's germline CDR1 is SNHLY and CDR2 FYNNEI. Trimming cost V 8 bases and J 2 bases, with 7 bases left between them. The CDR3 loop reads CASQGTYEQYF. CDR3 coding DNA: TGTGCCAGCCAGGGTACCTACGAGCAGTACTTC.

V is TRBV7-2 and J is TRBJ2-3; D gene uncertain. The CDR3 runs to 12 residues. V gave up 5 bases and J gave up 6 bases, with 9 bases separating them. Germline V CDR1 and CDR2: SGHTA, FQGNSA. The CDR3 sequence is CASSLFWDTQYF. The CDR3 bases are TGTGCCAGCAGCCTTTTTTGGGATACGCAGTATTTT.

The V gene is TRBV4-3, the J gene TRBJ2-3, with unresolved D. This CDR3 contains 14 residues. Trimming took off 0 bases at V and 4 bases at J, with 8 bases between the two ends. CDR1 and CDR2 (germline): LGHNA, YSLEER. CDR3 region: CASSQDRWSDTQYF. CDR3 DNA: TGCGCCAGCAGCCAAGATCGGTGGTCAGATACGCAGTATTTT.

In this sample, this clonotype turned up a few times. V usage is TRBV15 and J usage is TRBJ1-2; unclear D gene. The V and J ends lost 0 bases and 2 bases respectively, with 13 bases between them. There are 16 residues in the CDR3. The V gene's germline CDR1 is LNHNV and CDR2 YYDKDF (reference sequence). The CDR3, as DNA: TGTGCCACCAGCAGAGATCGGCGGGATAGCAACTATGGCTACACCTTC. This encodes CATSRDRRDSNYGYTF.

This chain uses TRBV6-5 with TRBJ1-5, with a tentative D call TRBD1 (5 bases). The CDR3 is made up of 15 amino acids. Germline CDR1 reads MNHEY; CDR2 reads SVGAGI. Trimming shortened V by 0 bases and J by 4 bases, and 10 bases separated the two germline ends. The CDR3 DNA is TGTGCCAGCAGTTACTCGTTTAGGGGAAATCAGCCCCAGCATTTT. Translated: CASSYSFRGNQPQHF.

The chain uses TRBV7-2 and TRBJ2-2, with D perhaps TRBD2 (7 bases). Germline V gene sequence: CDR1 SGHTA, CDR2 FQGNSA. The CDR3 covers 17 residues. V lost 2 bases, J lost 5 bases, and 18 bases lay in between. In DNA form, the CDR3 reads TGTGCCAGCAGCTTATACTTGGCGGGGGCGGGGACCGGGGAGCTGTTTTTT. Translating it yields CASSLYLAGAGTGELFF.

The chain uses TRBV4-1 and TRBJ1-5, with 8 positions matching TRBD1. The V and J ends lost 2 bases and 3 bases, in that order; junction bases with no gene match: 6. Looked up from germline, CDR1 is MGHRA and CDR2 is YSYEKL. This CDR3 spans 16 amino acids. The CDR3 bases are TGCGCCAGCAGCCAACCCCGACAGGGGAACAATCAGCCCCAGCATTTT. Translation gives CASSQPRQGNNQPQHF.

This clonotype was observed a few times. This chain connects TRBV6-5 to TRBJ1-2; D remains ambiguous. Trimming removed 6 bases at V and 2 bases at J, with 10 bases between. CDR3 length equals 13 residues. In germline, CDR1 is MNHEY, CDR2 SVGAGI. CDR3 residues: CASRTGFNYGYTF. The CDR3 DNA sequence: TGTGCCAGCAGGACGGGATTCAACTATGGCTACACCTTC.

V gene TRBV10-1 combines with J gene TRBJ2-7, with 11 bases aligning to TRBD1. V shed 2 bases, J shed 4 bases, and the junction held 4 bases outside the gene matches. The germline CDR1 and CDR2 sequences are WNHNN and SYGVQD (reference sequence). This CDR3 is 15 amino acids long. The CDR3 loop reads CASSEIGTGGYEQYF. CDR3 in DNA: TGCGCCAGCAGTGAGATCGGGACAGGGGGGTACGAGCAGTACTTC.

This clonotype was counted a few times. The CDR3 is CASSLSLGETQYF. CDR3 nucleotides: TGTGCCAGCAGTTTGAGTCTGGGAGAGACCCAGTACTTC. The genes are TRBV28 and TRBJ2-5; no reliable D call. Trimming shortened V by 3 bases and J by 4 bases, and 9 bases separated the two germline ends. Germline-derived CDR1 and CDR2 are MDHEN and SYDVKM. The CDR3 sequence is 13 residues long.

This clonotype has at least ten counts. V gene TRBV9 combines with J gene TRBJ2-7; tentative D call: TRBD1 (5 bases). The CDR3 extends over 15 amino acids. Per germline, CDR1 SGDLS and CDR2 YYNGEE. With 0 bases removed from V and 4 bases from J, the gap between germline ends came to 14 bases. CDR3 coding DNA: TGTGCCAGCAGCGTAGTGGCCAGGGCCCCTTACGAGCAGTACGTC. Translating gives CASSVVARAPYEQYV.

This chain's CDR3 is CSANEGQINEQFF. DNA for the CDR3: TGCAGTGCTAACGAGGGACAGATCAATGAGCAGTTCTTC. The chain has TRBV20-1 and TRBJ2-1, with 7 bases lining up with TRBD1. The V and J ends lost 4 bases and 6 bases, in that order; junction bases with no gene match: 6. The CDR3 length is 13 residues. Germline assignment: CDR1 DFQATT and CDR2 SNEGSKA (reference sequence).

This clonotype came up a few times. The gene calls are TRBV24-1 and TRBJ2-5; perhaps TRBD1 as D (5 bases). V gave up 11 bases and J gave up 2 bases, with 14 bases separating them. The germline V gene encodes CDR1 KGHDR and CDR2 SFDVKD. The CDR3 sequence is 13 residues long. The CDR3 region is CASKGSVQETQYF. DNA of the CDR3: TGTGCCAGCAAGGGGTCGGTACAAGAGACCCAGTACTTC.

The V call is TRBV18, the J call TRBJ2-7; D remains unclear. The CDR3 runs to 14 residues. Trimming removed 1 base from V and 3 bases from J, with 10 bases in between. Germline V gene lookup returns CDR1 KGHSH and CDR2 LQKENI. CDR3 DNA sequence: TGTGCCAGCTCACCACGTTGGCAGATCTACGAGCAGTACTTC. Encoded protein: CASSPRWQIYEQYF.

The chain has TRBV25-1 and TRBJ1-1; D possibly corresponds to TRBD1 (5 bases). The CDR3 spans 12 residues. The germline CDR1 and CDR2 sequences are MGHDK and SYGVNS. Trimming removed 7 bases at V and 5 bases at J, with 11 bases between. CDR3 nucleotide sequence: TGTGCCAGCACCTGGGGGGGTACTGAAGCTTTCTTT. Encoded protein: CASTWGGTEAFF.

This clonotype has more than one count but fewer than ten. V and J are TRBV4-1 and TRBJ2-1; D remains unclear. Germline lookup yields CDR1 MGHRA and CDR2 YSYEKL. This CDR3 has 17 amino acids. Trimming pared 1 base from V and 0 bases from J, leaving 13 bases between. CDR3 nucleotide sequence: TGCGCCAGCAGCCAAGGATTCGCCCGGAGCTCCTACAATGAGCAGTTCTTC. Translation: CASSQGFARSSYNEQFF.

This clonotype was seen repeatedly, ten times or more. The chain carries TRBV28 and TRBJ2-2; possible D gene TRBD1, 5 bases. This CDR3 spans 15 amino acids. Germline V gene data show CDR1 as MDHEN and CDR2 as SYDVKM. V was pared by 3 bases and J by 8 bases, with 16 bases between. In DNA, the CDR3 is TGTGCCAGCAGTTTTCTGATAAGGGGAACAGGGGAGCTGTTTTTT. Its translation: CASSFLIRGTGELFF.

This chain uses TRBV12-3 or TRBV12-4 with TRBJ1-1; no clear D gene. The V end lost 1 base, the J end lost 3 bases, and 15 bases lay between the germline ends. This CDR3 is 16 amino acids long. The CDR3 DNA reads as TGTGCCAGCAGTTTAGGCTATCTCACCGGGGACACTGAAGCTTTCTTT. Its translation: CASSLGYLTGDTEAFF.

This chain links TRBV6-2 or TRBV6-3 with TRBJ1-1, with 7 bases aligning to TRBD1. V shed 6 bases and J 6 bases; nucleotides not matched to a gene: 7. This CDR3 region has 13 residues. Germline V gene sequence: CDR1 MNHEY, CDR2 SVGEGT. This CDR3 reads CASRLLTGAEAFF. The CDR3 nucleotides are TGTGCCAGCAGACTACTTACAGGGGCTGAAGCTTTCTTT.